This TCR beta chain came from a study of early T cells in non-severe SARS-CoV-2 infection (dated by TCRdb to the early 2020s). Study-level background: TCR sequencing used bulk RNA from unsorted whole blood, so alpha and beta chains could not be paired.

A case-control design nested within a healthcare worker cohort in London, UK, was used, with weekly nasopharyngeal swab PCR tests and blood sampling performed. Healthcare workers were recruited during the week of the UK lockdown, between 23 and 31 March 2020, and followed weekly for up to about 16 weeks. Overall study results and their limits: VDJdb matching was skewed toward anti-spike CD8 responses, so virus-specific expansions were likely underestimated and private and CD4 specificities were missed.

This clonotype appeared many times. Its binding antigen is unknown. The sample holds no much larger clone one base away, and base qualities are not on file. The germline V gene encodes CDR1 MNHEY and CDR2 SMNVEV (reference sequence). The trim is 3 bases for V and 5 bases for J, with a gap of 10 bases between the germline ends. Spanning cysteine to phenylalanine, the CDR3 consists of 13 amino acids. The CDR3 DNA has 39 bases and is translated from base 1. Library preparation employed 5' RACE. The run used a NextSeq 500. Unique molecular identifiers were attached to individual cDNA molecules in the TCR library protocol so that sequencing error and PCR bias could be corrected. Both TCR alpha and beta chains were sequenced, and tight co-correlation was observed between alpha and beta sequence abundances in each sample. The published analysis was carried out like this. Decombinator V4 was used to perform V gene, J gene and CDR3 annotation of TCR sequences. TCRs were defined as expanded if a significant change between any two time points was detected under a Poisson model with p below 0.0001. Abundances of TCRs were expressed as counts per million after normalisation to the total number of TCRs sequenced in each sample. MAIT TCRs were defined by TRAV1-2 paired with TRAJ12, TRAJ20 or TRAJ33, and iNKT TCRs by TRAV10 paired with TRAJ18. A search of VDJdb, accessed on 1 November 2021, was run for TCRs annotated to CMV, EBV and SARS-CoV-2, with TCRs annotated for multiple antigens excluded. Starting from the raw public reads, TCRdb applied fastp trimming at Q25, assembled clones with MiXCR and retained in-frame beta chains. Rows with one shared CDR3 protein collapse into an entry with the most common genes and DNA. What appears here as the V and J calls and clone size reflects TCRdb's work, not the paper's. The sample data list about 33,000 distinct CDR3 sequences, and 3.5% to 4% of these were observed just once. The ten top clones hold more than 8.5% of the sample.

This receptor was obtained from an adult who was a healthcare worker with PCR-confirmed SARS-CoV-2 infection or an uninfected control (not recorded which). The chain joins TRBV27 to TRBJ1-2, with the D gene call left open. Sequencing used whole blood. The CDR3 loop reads CASSFAGTYGYTF. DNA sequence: TGTGCCAGCAGTTTTGCAGGAACATATGGCTACACCTTC.